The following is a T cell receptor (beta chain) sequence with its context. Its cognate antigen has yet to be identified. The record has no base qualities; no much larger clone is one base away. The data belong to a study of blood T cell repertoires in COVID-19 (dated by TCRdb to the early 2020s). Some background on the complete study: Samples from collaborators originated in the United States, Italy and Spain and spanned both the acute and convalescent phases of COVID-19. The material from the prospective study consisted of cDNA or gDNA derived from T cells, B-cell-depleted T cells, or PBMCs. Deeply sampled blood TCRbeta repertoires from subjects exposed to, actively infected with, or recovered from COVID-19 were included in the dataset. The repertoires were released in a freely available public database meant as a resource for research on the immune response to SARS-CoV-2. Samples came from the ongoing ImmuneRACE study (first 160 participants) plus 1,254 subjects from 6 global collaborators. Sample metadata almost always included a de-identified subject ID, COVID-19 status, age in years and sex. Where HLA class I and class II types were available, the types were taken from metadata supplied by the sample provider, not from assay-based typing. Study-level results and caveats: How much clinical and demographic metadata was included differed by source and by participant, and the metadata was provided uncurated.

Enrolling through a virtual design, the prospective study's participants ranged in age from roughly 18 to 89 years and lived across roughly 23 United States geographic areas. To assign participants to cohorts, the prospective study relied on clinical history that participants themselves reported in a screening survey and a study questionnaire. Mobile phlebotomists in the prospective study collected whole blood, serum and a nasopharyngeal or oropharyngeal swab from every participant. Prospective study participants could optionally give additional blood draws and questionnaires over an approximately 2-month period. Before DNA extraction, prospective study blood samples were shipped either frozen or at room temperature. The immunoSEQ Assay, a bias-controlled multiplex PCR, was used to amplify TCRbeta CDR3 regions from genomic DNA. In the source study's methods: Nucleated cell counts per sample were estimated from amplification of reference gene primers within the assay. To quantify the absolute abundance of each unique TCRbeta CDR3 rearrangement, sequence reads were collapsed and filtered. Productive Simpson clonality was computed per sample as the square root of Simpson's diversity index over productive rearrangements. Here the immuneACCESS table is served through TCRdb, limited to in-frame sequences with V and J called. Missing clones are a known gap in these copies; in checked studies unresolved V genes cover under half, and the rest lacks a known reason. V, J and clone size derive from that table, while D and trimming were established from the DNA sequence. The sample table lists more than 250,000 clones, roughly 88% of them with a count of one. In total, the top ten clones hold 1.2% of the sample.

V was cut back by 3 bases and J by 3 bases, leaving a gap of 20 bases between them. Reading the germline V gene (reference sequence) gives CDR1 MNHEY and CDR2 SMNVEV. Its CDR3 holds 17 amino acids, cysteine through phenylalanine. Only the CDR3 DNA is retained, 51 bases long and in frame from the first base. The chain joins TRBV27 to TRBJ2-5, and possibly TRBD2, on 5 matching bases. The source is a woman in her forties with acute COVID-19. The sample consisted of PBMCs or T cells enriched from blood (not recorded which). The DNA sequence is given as TGTGCCAGCAGTTTGGTCGGGTCTCCCGGGGAGAAAGAGACCCAGTACTTC. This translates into CASSLVGSPGEKETQYF.